These 7 T cell receptor beta chains were sequenced from one sample in a study of blood T cell repertoires in COVID-19. TCRdb keeps only in-frame clones here, not all; method: immunoSEQ multiplex PCR. The sample has a few hundred thousand clones, about 90% seen once. The sequenced material came from PBMCs or T cells enriched from blood (not recorded which). Receptors originate from a woman in her twenties or thirties who had recovered from COVID-19.

This chain links TRBV5-1 with TRBJ2-2; D is perhaps TRBD1 (6 bases). Germline CDR1 reads SGHRS; CDR2 reads YFSETQ. Trimming removed 5 bases from V and 1 base from J, with 6 bases in between. The CDR3 covers 13 residues. CDR3 region: CASRDRNTGELFF. In nucleotides, the CDR3 is TGCGCCAGCAGGGACAGGAACACCGGGGAGCTGTTTTTT.

This chain uses TRBV10-3 with TRBJ2-7; 12 bases are a match to TRBD1. This CDR3 spans 14 amino acids. V lost 10 bases, J lost 8 bases, and 12 bases stayed unmatched. Germline-derived CDR1 and CDR2 are ENHRY and SYGVKD. CDR3 residues: CATRDRDRGLKQYF. The CDR3 bases are TGTGCCACCCGCGACCGGGACAGGGGGCTGAAGCAGTACTTC.

J is TRBJ2-7 and V is TRBV28; unclear D gene. The CDR3 runs 14 residues. Germline V gene sequence: CDR1 MDHEN, CDR2 SYDVKM. V dropped 5 bases and J dropped 0 bases, with 11 bases sitting between them. The CDR3 nucleotides are TGTGCCAGCAGTCGGAGCAGATTCTCCTACGAGCAGTACTTC. As protein: CASSRSRFSYEQYF.

The CDR3 here is CAWSVLSGLRTEAFF. CDR3 nucleotide sequence: TGTGCCTGGAGTGTACTTTCTGGGCTTCGAACTGAAGCTTTCTTT. The chain employs TRBV30 and TRBJ1-1; no clear D. The CDR3 covers 15 residues. V lost 0 bases and J 5 bases, leaving 16 bases between the germline ends. Per the germline V gene, CDR1 is GTSNPN and CDR2 is SVGIG (reference sequence). Full variable domain (outside the CDR3, taken from reference TRBV30 and TRBJ1-1): SQTIHQWPATLVQPVGSPLSLECTVEGTSNPNLYWYRQAAGRGLQLLFYSVGIGQISSEVPQNLSASRPQDRQFILSSKKLLLSDSGFYLCAWSVLSGLRTEAFFGQGTRLTVV.

This chain joins TRBV5-1 and TRBJ2-2; 8 positions agree with TRBD2. Trimming took 4 bases from V and 1 from J; bases not matched to a gene: 9. Germline V gene lookup returns CDR1 SGHRS and CDR2 YFSETQ. The CDR3 consists of 17 residues. This CDR3 reads CASSGGSGRWNTGELFF. Here the CDR3 DNA reads TGCGCCAGCAGCGGCGGGAGCGGGAGATGGAACACCGGGGAGCTGTTTTTT.

This rearrangement joins TRBV5-6 to TRBJ2-7; 8 bases map to TRBD1. This CDR3 spans 14 amino acids. Trimming at V came to 0 bases and at J to 6 bases, leaving 5 bases not matched to a gene. The germline V gene has CDR1 SGHDT and CDR2 YYEEEE. The CDR3 loop reads CASSLGTGPIEQYF. In DNA, the CDR3 is TGTGCCAGCAGCTTGGGGACAGGGCCAATCGAGCAGTACTTC.

This rearrangement joins TRBV3-1 (or the pseudogene TRBV3-2) to TRBJ1-4; the D is unclear. The germline V and J ends were trimmed by 0 bases and 7 bases, with 18 bases remaining between them. CDR1 and CDR2 from the germline V gene are LGHDT and YNNKEL (reference sequence). The CDR3 runs 17 residues. The CDR3 loop is CASSQDNPREVGEKLFF. DNA of the CDR3: TGTGCCAGCAGCCAAGATAACCCGAGGGAAGTAGGTGAAAAACTGTTTTTT.